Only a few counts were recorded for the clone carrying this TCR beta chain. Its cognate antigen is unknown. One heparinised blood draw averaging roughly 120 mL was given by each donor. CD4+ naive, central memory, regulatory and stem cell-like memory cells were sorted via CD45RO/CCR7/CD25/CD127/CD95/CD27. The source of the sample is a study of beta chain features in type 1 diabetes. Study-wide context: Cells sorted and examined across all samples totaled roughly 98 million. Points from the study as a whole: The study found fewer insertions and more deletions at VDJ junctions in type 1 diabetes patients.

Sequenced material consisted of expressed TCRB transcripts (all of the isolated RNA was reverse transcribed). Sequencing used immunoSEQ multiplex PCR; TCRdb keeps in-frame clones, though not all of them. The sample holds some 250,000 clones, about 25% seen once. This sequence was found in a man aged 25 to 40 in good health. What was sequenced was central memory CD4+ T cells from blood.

CDR3 sequence reads: CAWSVLSGGNEQFF. CDR3 sequence (DNA): TGTGCCTGGAGTGTACTTTCCGGGGGCAATGAGCAGTTCTTC. The chain is built from TRBV30 and TRBJ2-1; possible D gene TRBD2, 6 bases. V was trimmed by 0 bases and J by 6 bases, leaving 12 bases between them. CDR3 length: 14 residues. Germline CDR1 and CDR2: GTSNPN and SVGIG (reference sequence).